A selection of T cell receptor beta chains follows, all from one sample in a study of cytomegalovirus exposure and HLA in healthy donors. TCRdb keeps only in-frame clones here, not all; method: immunoSEQ multiplex PCR. The sample holds about 200,000 clones; roughly 83% are singletons and the top ten take more than 1.5%. Sequenced input: PBMCs. The receptors shown here come from a woman aged 50 to 60 in good health and CMV-seronegative. Each CDR3 is given with its conserved first and last residue. The order of the fields is D gene, clone size, J gene, V gene, CDR3 DNA, CDR3 protein. D genes are given only for firm matches. The size of a clone is reported for some rows only, either as once, few or many, or as a class for expanded clones.

TRBD1,NA,TRBJ1-5,TRBV6-5,TGTGCCAGCAGTTTGACAGGGGCAGGCGGTCAGCCCCAGCATTTT,CASSLTGAGGQPQHF
TRBD2,NA,TRBJ2-5,TRBV7-2,TGTGCCAGCAGCTTCGGGACTAGCGGGAGTACGGAGACCCAGTACTTC,CASSFGTSGSTETQYF
NA,NA,TRBJ2-7,TRBV7-9,TGTGCCAGCAGCTCCAGTAGAGAGGGTAGAGGTCACGAGCAGTACTTC,CASSSSREGRGHEQYF
NA,once,TRBJ2-7,TRBV13,TGTGCCAGCAGCTTAGGACAGACCTACGAGCAGTACTTC,CASSLGQTYEQYF
NA,NA,TRBJ1-4,TRBV18,TGTGCCAGCTCACCCCAGACAACTAATGAAAAACTGTTTTTT,CASSPQTTNEKLFF
NA,NA,TRBJ2-3,TRBV5-1,TGCGCCAGCAGCCCGGGTGGTTCAGATACGCAGTATTTT,CASSPGGSDTQYF
NA,few,TRBJ1-1,TRBV5-4,TGTGCCAGCAAAGGGAGGGAGCGAGCTTTCTTT,CASKGRERAFF
NA,NA,TRBJ2-1,TRBV15,TGTGCCACCAGCAGAGAGACAGTCGGTATTGAGCAGTTCTTC,CATSRETVGIEQFF
TRBD1,NA,TRBJ1-2,TRBV28,TGTGCCAGCACCAACGGGGGACAGCCTTATGGCTACACCTTC,CASTNGGQPYGYTF
NA,NA,TRBJ1-1,TRBV10-3,TGTGCCATCAGTGAAGGGGTAGGGGTAGGCACTGAAGCTTTCTTT,CAISEGVGVGTEAFF
TRBD2,NA,TRBJ2-3,TRBV7-2,TGTGCCAGCAGCTTAGGGGTTGGGAGGGGTTCAGGAGATACGCAGTATTTT,CASSLGVGRGSGDTQYF
TRBD1,NA,TRBJ1-5,TRBV18,TGTGCCAGCTCACCCCGGACAGGCGGGCAGCCCCAGCATTTT,CASSPRTGGQPQHF
NA,NA,TRBJ1-1,TRBV27,TGTGCCAGCAGACTTCCGGGGAGCACTGAAGCTTTCTTT,CASRLPGSTEAFF
NA,NA,TRBJ2-1,TRBV4-1,TGCGCCAGCAGCCAAGACAGGTTCGGTGAGCAGTTCTTC,CASSQDRFGEQFF
NA,NA,TRBJ2-5,TRBV5-1,TGCGCCAGCAGCTCACAAGAGACCCAGTACTTC,CASSSQETQYF
NA,NA,TRBJ2-5,TRBV11-2,TGTGCCAGCAGCTTAGACAGGGGGGCAGAGACCCAGTACTTC,CASSLDRGAETQYF
TRBD2,once,TRBJ2-2,TRBV7-2,TGTGCCAGCAGCCCCAGCCGGGAGGCCGGGGAGCTGTTTTTT,CASSPSREAGELFF
NA,NA,TRBJ1-1,TRBV29-1,TGCAGCGTTGATCTCGCGGCCACTGAAGCTTTCTTT,CSVDLAATEAFF
TRBD2,NA,TRBJ2-1,TRBV7-2,TGTGCCAGCAGCTTAGTGGTTACGGGGGGCAATGAGCAGTTCTTC,CASSLVVTGGNEQFF
TRBD1,NA,TRBJ1-1,TRBV9,TGTGCCAGCAGCTACCGGGACAGGGGTGAAGCTTTCTTT,CASSYRDRGEAFF
TRBD1,NA,TRBJ1-4,TRBV28,TGTGCCAGCGTTTCAAGGGACAGCCTTAAACTGTTTTTT,CASVSRDSLKLFF
TRBD1,NA,TRBJ1-6,TRBV6-6,TGTGCCAGCAGTCACCGGACAGGGGGGAATTCACCCCTCCACTTT,CASSHRTGGNSPLHF
TRBD1,NA,TRBJ1-2,TRBV28,TGTGCCAGCAGTTTACGGACAGGGGTTTATGGCTACACCTTC,CASSLRTGVYGYTF
TRBD2,NA,TRBJ2-1,TRBV7-8,TGTGCCAGCAGCCTGACTAGCGGGAGCAACAATGAGCAGTTCTTC,CASSLTSGSNNEQFF
TRBD1,NA,TRBJ2-2,TRBV2,TGTGCCAGCAGGGGGGAGGCAGGGACAGGGCCGCTGTTTTTT,CASRGEAGTGPLFF
TRBD1,NA,TRBJ2-2,TRBV27,TGTGCCAGCAGTTTACGACAGGGCGTCACCGGGGAGCTGTTTTTT,CASSLRQGVTGELFF
NA,NA,TRBJ1-1,TRBV6-5,TGTGCCAGCGATGGGGGCACCGAAGCTTTCTTT,CASDGGTEAFF
NA,NA,TRBJ1-3,TRBV5-1,TGCGCCAGCAGCTCAACCACCCCTGGGGGGGCGGCCGGAAACACCATATATTTT,CASSSTTPGGAAGNTIYF
TRBD1,NA,TRBJ2-7,TRBV5-1,TGCGCCAGCAGCTACCGGACAGGCTCAACCTACGAGCAGTACTTC,CASSYRTGSTYEQYF
NA,NA,TRBJ2-7,TRBV12-2,TGTGCAAGTCGCTTACTCATTCAGGGGGTACGAAACAACTCCTACGAGCAGTACTTC,CASRLLIQGVRNNSYEQYF
NA,NA,TRBJ1-1,TRBV5-4,TGTGCCAGCAGCTTGTTCGTGAACACTGAAGCTTTCTTT,CASSLFVNTEAFF
TRBD2,NA,TRBJ2-3,TRBV5-1,TGCGCCAGCAGCGAGGGACTAGCGGGGGCCCTACGCACAGATACGCAGTATTTT,CASSEGLAGALRTDTQYF
NA,few,TRBJ1-1,TRBV10-1,TGCGCCAGCAGTGATGGTAGGGAGGGAAGTTCGATCGGACCTGAAGCTTTCTTT,CASSDGREGSSIGPEAFF
TRBD1,NA,TRBJ2-5,TRBV18,TGTGCCAGCTCACCCACAGGGGCAGAGACCCAGTACTTC,CASSPTGAETQYF
NA,NA,TRBJ2-1,TRBV9,TGTGCCAGCAGCGTAGGAGGGGGACCCGGCTCCTACAATGAGCAGTTCTTC,CASSVGGGPGSYNEQFF
TRBD2,NA,TRBJ2-7,TRBV18,TGTGCCAGCTCACACGGGGGGGGCTACGAGCAGTACTTC,CASSHGGGYEQYF
NA,few,TRBJ1-6,TRBV6-1,TGTGCCTCCAGCGGGGGGCAGGTCTCACCCCTCCACTTT,CASSGGQVSPLHF
NA,NA,TRBJ2-7,TRBV10-3,TGTGCCATCAGTGTGAGGGGGTACAAGGACGAGCAGTACTTC,CAISVRGYKDEQYF
NA,NA,TRBJ1-3,TRBV7-6,TGTGCCAGCAGCACCGAGCTACAGGGTGGTAGCTCTAGGGGAAACACCATATATTTT,CASSTELQGGSSRGNTIYF
NA,once,TRBJ2-1,TRBV9,TGTGCCAGCAGCGTTAGTGGGGGGGCGGTCTACAATGAGCAGTTCTTC,CASSVSGGAVYNEQFF
TRBD1,NA,TRBJ1-1,TRBV7-2,TGTGCCAGCAGAAACCCGACAGGGACCACTGAAGCTTTCTTT,CASRNPTGTTEAFF
NA,NA,TRBJ1-5,TRBV6-1,TGTGCCAGCAGTGAGCACAGGGAAGGGAGTCAGCCCCAGCATTTT,CASSEHREGSQPQHF
NA,NA,TRBJ1-5,TRBV27,TGTGCCAGCAGCCGCTCAGGGCAGTTCAATCAGCCCCAGCATTTT,CASSRSGQFNQPQHF
NA,NA,TRBJ2-2,TRBV6-5,TGTGCTAGCAGGGGCCTATTGACCACCGGGGAGCTGTTTTTT,CASRGLLTTGELFF
TRBD1,NA,TRBJ1-6,TRBV7-7,TGTGCTAGCACCCTTTCGGGGGACAGGGATGGATCACCCCTCCACTTT,CASTLSGDRDGSPLHF
NA,NA,TRBJ1-4,TRBV7-2,TGTGCCAGCAGCCCGGGCCCTAACAGGGTCAAGAATGAAAAACTGTTTTTT,CASSPGPNRVKNEKLFF
NA,NA,TRBJ2-7,TRBV21-1,TGTGCCAGCAGCAACCGGACAGCTAATGGGATAAATTTCTACGAGCAGTACTTC,CASSNRTANGINFYEQYF
TRBD1,NA,TRBJ1-5,TRBV19,TGTGCCAGTAGTATACAGGGGGTTTCCGGCGGGAGCAATCAGCCCCAGCATTTT,CASSIQGVSGGSNQPQHF
NA,once,TRBJ1-1,TRBV6-5,TGTGCCAGCAGTAACGGAGGGGTGAGGACTGAAGCTTTCTTT,CASSNGGVRTEAFF
NA,few,TRBJ1-4,TRBV4-1,TGCGCCAGCAGCCAAGGAGTGAGGGCCCTAAGTGAAAAACTGTTTTTT,CASSQGVRALSEKLFF
NA,NA,TRBJ1-1,TRBV4-2,TGTGCCAGCAGCCAAGAAGCCCCTTGGTCTGAAGCTTTCTTT,CASSQEAPWSEAFF
TRBD2,NA,TRBJ2-1,TRBV19,TGTGCCAGTCAGGGAAGACTAGCGGGAGCTTACAATGAGCAGTTCTTC,CASQGRLAGAYNEQFF
NA,NA,TRBJ2-7,TRBV2,TGTGCCAGCAGTGAATTTAGCGGCTCACGGCACGAGCAGTACTTC,CASSEFSGSRHEQYF
NA,NA,TRBJ1-2,TRBV7-6,TGTGCCAGCAGCTCCCGGGCGGGGATTACTAACTATGGCTACACCTTC,CASSSRAGITNYGYTF
TRBD2,NA,TRBJ2-2,TRBV14,TGTGCCAGCAGCCAAGATTTTTCGCGGGAGTCGCACGGGGAGCTGTTTTTT,CASSQDFSRESHGELFF
TRBD2,few,TRBJ2-5,TRBV5-1,TGCGCCAGCAGCTTGGGTGGGACTAGGGAAGAGACCCAGTACTTC,CASSLGGTREETQYF
TRBD1,NA,TRBJ1-1,TRBV5-4,TGTGCCAGCAGCTCCGGGACAGGGGGCGGCACTGAAGCTTTCTTT,CASSSGTGGGTEAFF
TRBD1,NA,TRBJ1-2,TRBV6-5,TGTGCCAGCAGTTACTCGACAGGGGGGACCTATGGCTACACCTTC,CASSYSTGGTYGYTF